The entry below describes one T cell receptor (beta chain). Its matching antigen is unknown. The data derive from a study of T cell repertoires in cytomegalovirus infection. TCRdb re-called the reads with MiXCR, one entry per CDR3 protein. Altogether hundreds of thousands of distinct CDR3 sequences are present, less than 40% being singletons, with the ten largest covering about 14%. The trim removed 2 bases at V and 3 bases at J, leaving 11 bases unmatched. The germline gives CDR1 MGHRA, CDR2 YSYEKL. The CDR3 is 17 residues long. The chain joins TRBV4-1 to TRBJ2-5; 8 bases align to TRBD2. The material sequenced was cultured CD8+ T cells from PBMCs, taken from culture after CMV antigen stimulation. The sequence came from a human donor in good health (CMV status not recorded). Some clones in this sample may be carry-over from other donors' samples. The CDR3 loop is CASSQPISGENKETQYF. The CDR3 DNA is TGCGCCAGCAGCCAACCAATTAGCGGGGAGAACAAAGAGACCCAGTACTTC.